The T cell receptor (beta chain) described here comes from a study of T cell changes during pregnancy in multiple sclerosis. This clone is a singleton in its sample. Germline V lookup: CDR1 MGHRA, CDR2 YSYEKL. The CDR3 loop spans 16 amino acids. V dropped 3 bases and J dropped 0 bases, with 11 bases sitting between them. Sequencing used immunoSEQ multiplex PCR; TCRdb keeps in-frame clones, though not all of them. The repertoire holds some 56,000 clones, 90% to 95% seen once, with 2.8% in the top ten. V and J are TRBV4-1 and TRBJ1-4, with D possibly being TRBD1 (5 bases). This TCR derives from a female donor in good health, enrolled as a control in a pregnancy study. Sample: peripheral blood, taken in the third trimester of pregnancy. CDR3 nucleotide sequence: TGCGCCAGCAGCCATCAGGGAACAGCAACTAATGAAAAACTGTTTTTT. It specifies CASSHQGTATNEKLFF.